This T cell receptor beta chain was sequenced for a study of cytomegalovirus exposure and HLA in healthy donors. Overall study results and limits: Among the CMV-associated chains, a few were confirmed in vitro as specific for CMV antigens. The study recorded 150 to 200 TCR beta chains that were cytomegalovirus-associated.

The length of the CDR3 is 12 residues. Germline V CDR1 and CDR2: MNHEY, SVGAGI. With 6 bases removed from V and 8 bases from J, the gap between germline ends came to 13 bases. Generated by immunoSEQ multiplex PCR, the TCRdb table keeps only in-frame clones and is missing some. The data show tens of thousands of clones, 89% seen once. With regard to this clone: Its antigen remains unknown.

The origin of this receptor is a woman aged 18-29 years in good health and CMV-seronegative. The sequencing input was PBMCs. The chain is built from TRBV6-5 and TRBJ1-2, with D unresolved. The CDR3 DNA follows: TGTGCCAGCAGCGCGGGGATTTCAGGCTACACCTTC. Its translation is CASSAGISGYTF.